The next 13 T cell receptor beta chains were all read from a single sample in a study of a mutant IDH1 vaccine in newly diagnosed glioma (dated by TCRdb to about 2021). According to the study, the label for this sample's time point signals: week 47, end of study. Every vaccine dose consisted of 300 ug of a 20-mer mutant IDH1 peptide in Montanide, administered subcutaneously together with topical imiquimod. Library method: the immunoSEQ multiplex PCR assay. In its TCRdb copy, this immuneACCESS table keeps in-frame sequences only and misses some clones. Where compared with another copy, unresolved V genes explain less than half of these, and the others have no known cause. The sample table contains about 32,000 clones; only one count was recorded for roughly 87% of them. The ten largest clones represent 2% to 2.5% of the sample. Antigens of these TCRs are unknown. Material: PBMCs, obtained from a glioma patient whose treatment included an IDH1 peptide vaccine. These receptors were taken from a man between 40 and 49 years old with glioma.

The V gene is TRBV9, the J gene TRBJ1-5, with D perhaps TRBD1 (5 bases). CDR3 size: 14 residues. Germline V gives CDR1 SGDLS, CDR2 YYNGEE. Trimming removed 2 bases from V and 3 bases from J, with 9 bases in between. The CDR3 region has the DNA TGTGCCAGCAGCGTTACAGGTCTCAATCAGCCCCAGCATTTT. Translation: CASSVTGLNQPQHF.

The chain employs TRBV6-1 and TRBJ2-7; possibly TRBD1 for D (5 bases). The CDR3 totals 14 residues. Between the trimmed V and J ends, which lost 6 bases and 2 bases, there was a span of 14 bases. Germline values: CDR1 MNHNS, CDR2 SASEGT. The CDR3 is CASSTQGGPYEQYF. Written as DNA, the CDR3 is TGTGCCAGCAGCACTCAGGGTGGTCCCTACGAGCAGTACTTC.

The rearrangement uses TRBV11-2 and TRBJ2-1, with 12 bases identical to TRBD2. Germline lookup yields CDR1 SGHAT and CDR2 FQNNGV. Unmatched junction bases numbered 5, after V lost 5 bases and J lost 6 bases. This CDR3 comprises 15 residues. The CDR3 DNA reads as TGTGCCAGCAGCACCCCTAGCGGGAGGGCCAATGAGCAGTTCTTC. Translation: CASSTPSGRANEQFF.

A note on this clone: Its ends do not fully match the called genes, so a read error is possible. The V call is TRBV9, the J call TRBJ1-3, with TRBD1 matching over 10 bases. This CDR3 spans 15 amino acids. Germline CDR1 reads SGDLS; CDR2 reads YYNGEE. The chain's CDR3 is CASGRDRGSGSTIYF. CDR3 DNA: TGTGCCAGCGGAAGGGACAGGGGCTCAGGAAGCACCATATATTTT.

The chain joins TRBV11-2 to TRBJ1-1; no firm D call. This CDR3 has 13 residues. Trimming removed 2 bases at V and 1 base at J, with 5 bases between. Germline assignment: CDR1 SGHAT and CDR2 FQNNGV. CDR3 loop: CASSLQPNTEAFF. The CDR3 DNA follows: TGTGCCAGCAGCTTACAACCGAACACTGAAGCTTTCTTT.

The chain links TRBV6-1 to TRBJ1-6, with D hard to call. Germline loops: CDR1 MNHNS, CDR2 SASEGT. Between the trimmed V and J ends, which lost 4 bases and 6 bases, there was a span of 16 bases. The CDR3 loop spans 16 amino acids. Written as DNA, the CDR3 is TGTGCCAGCAGTGGCCCTCACGCCTCAAGTAATTCACCCCTCCACTTT. It specifies CASSGPHASSNSPLHF.

This chain connects TRBV7-2 to TRBJ1-2; a weak D match, TRBD1 (6 bases). Germline V gene lookup returns CDR1 SGHTA and CDR2 FQGNSA. The CDR3 extends over 15 amino acids. V gave up 4 bases and J gave up 8 bases, with 20 bases separating them. The DNA of the CDR3 is TGTGCCAGCAGCTCCCCTGTGGGTGGGGGGGCCGGCTACACCTTC. Translating it yields CASSSPVGGGAGYTF.

This chain joins TRBV9 and TRBJ2-7; D is perhaps TRBD1 or TRBD2 (5 bases each). This CDR3 has 16 residues. The V gene lost 4 bases and the J gene lost 5 bases, with 22 bases spanning the gap. Germline values: CDR1 SGDLS, CDR2 YYNGEE. The CDR3 region is CASSPFSGPGANEQYF. The CDR3 DNA sequence: TGTGCCAGCAGCCCCTTCAGCGGTCCTGGGGCCAACGAGCAGTACTTC. The whole variable domain, filled in from reference TRBV9 and TRBJ2-7, reads DSGVTQTPKHLITATGQRVTLRCSPRSGDLSVYWYQQSLDQGLQFLIQYYNGEERAKGNILERFSAQQFPDLHSELNLSSLELGDSALYFCASSPFSGPGANEQYFGPGTRLTVT.

This sequence joins TRBV5-1 and TRBJ1-6; D might be TRBD1 (6 bases). The CDR3 consists of 16 residues. V was shortened by 1 base and J by 4 bases, with 12 bases between the two germline ends. The V gene's germline CDR1 is SGHRS and CDR2 YFSETQ. CDR3 nucleotide sequence: TGCGCCAGCAGCTTGATGGGGGCTGAATATAATTCACCCCTCCACTTT. It translates to CASSLMGAEYNSPLHF.

By proportion, this clone is medium-sized. The chain is built from TRBV9 and TRBJ1-3; D perhaps matches TRBD1 (5 bases). This CDR3 spans 16 amino acids. The V gene's germline CDR1 is SGDLS and CDR2 YYNGEE. V shed 5 bases and J shed 2 bases, with 17 bases lying between them. CDR3 bases: TGTGCCAGCAGTTATGAGGGGAACAGTGCTGGAAACACCATATATTTT. Amino acid sequence: CASSYEGNSAGNTIYF. Drawing the rest from reference TRBV9 and TRBJ1-3, the complete variable domain is DSGVTQTPKHLITATGQRVTLRCSPRSGDLSVYWYQQSLDQGLQFLIQYYNGEERAKGNILERFSAQQFPDLHSELNLSSLELGDSALYFCASSYEGNSAGNTIYFGEGSWLTVV.

The sample holds a few counts of this clone. The chain joins TRBV18 to TRBJ2-1; 8 nucleotides line up with TRBD2. Germline CDR1 and CDR2: KGHSH and LQKENI. Trimming at V came to 7 bases and at J to 5 bases, leaving 10 bases not matched to a gene. The CDR3 length is 15 residues. Here the CDR3 DNA reads TGTGCCAGCTATACCACACTAGCGGAGCACAATGAGCAGTTCTTC. Its translation is CASYTTLAEHNEQFF.

The rearrangement joins TRBV7-9 to TRBJ2-5; perhaps TRBD1 as D (6 bases). The CDR3 has 13 residues. V was pared by 4 bases and J by 4 bases, with 10 bases between. From germline, CDR1 is SEHNR and CDR2 FQNEAQ (reference sequence). This CDR3 reads CASSYRVSETQYF. The CDR3 bases are TGTGCCAGCAGCTACAGGGTCTCAGAGACCCAGTACTTC.

This clone is a singleton in its sample. The chain couples TRBV27 to TRBJ2-3; D uncertain. V lost 6 bases and J 2 bases, leaving 18 bases between the germline ends. The CDR3 contains 16 residues. Germline V gene sequence: CDR1 MNHEY, CDR2 SMNVEV (reference sequence). The CDR3 loop reads CASRISGSLVTDTQYF. CDR3 DNA sequence: TGTGCCAGCAGGATCTCGGGCAGTTTGGTCACAGATACGCAGTATTTT.